This TCR beta chain was identified in a study of blood T cell repertoires in COVID-19. Study as a whole: PBMCs, B-cell-depleted T cells, or T cells provided the cDNA or gDNA that made up the material.

In the original workflow: Reference gene primer amplification yielded estimated nucleated cell counts. The repertoire was sequenced with immunoSEQ multiplex PCR; TCRdb's copy has only in-frame clones and lacks some. The DNA was the basis for D and trimming; V, J and clone size are from that table. This sample carries roughly 700,000 clones, more than 80% of them seen once, and the ten largest clones take approximately 0.25%. Germline CDR1 is LGHNA and CDR2 is YNFKEQ. This CDR3 has 14 amino acids. V shed 4 bases and J 4 bases; nucleotides not matched to a gene: 4. The J gene is TRBJ1-1, the V gene TRBV4-2, with 9 bases that match TRBD1. The sequence was obtained from a young woman with acute or convalescent COVID-19. The specimen sequenced was peripheral blood. In nucleotides, the CDR3 is TGTGCCAGCAGCCCCCCACAGGGGGCCACTGAAGCTTTCTTT. Protein: CASSPPQGATEAFF.